This is a list of T cell receptor beta chains from one sample in a study of blood T cell repertoires in COVID-19. Only in-frame clones appear in the TCRdb table, and some are missing; sequencing was by immunoSEQ multiplex PCR. The table records around 94,000 clones, 87% of them present only once. The specimen was peripheral blood. The receptors come from a woman aged 45-59 years with COVID-19, enrolled during active disease. The CDR3 runs from the conserved cysteine through the conserved F or W.

J,V,CDR3
TRBJ2-1,TRBV3-1/TRBV3-2,CASSRETTSGGNEQFF
TRBJ2-5,TRBV28,CASSSPGTIDRETQYF
TRBJ2-6,TRBV5-4,CASSLQQGAGANVLTF
TRBJ2-2,TRBV6-6,CASSPGLGGELFF
TRBJ1-6,TRBV2,CASSLGGERPPLHF
TRBJ1-2,TRBV29-1,CSVHTGDRGYTF
TRBJ2-2,TRBV5-1,CASSLGGTVTGELFF
TRBJ2-5,TRBV11-2,CASSTATGTQYF
TRBJ2-1,TRBV5-8,CASSLQSGTGGDEQFF
TRBJ2-7,TRBV7-8,CASSGGNEQYF
TRBJ2-7,TRBV27,CASSLGTAYEQYF
TRBJ2-7,TRBV5-1,CASSFSQGSYYEQYF
TRBJ1-2,TRBV30,CASKVEVYGYTF
TRBJ2-3,TRBV7-2,CASSLEGGMGYTQYF
TRBJ1-2,TRBV3-1/TRBV3-2,CASSQRPGQDGGYTF
TRBJ1-2,TRBV27,CATPGYWGYTF
TRBJ2-3,TRBV5-6,CASRGLSTDTQYF
TRBJ2-4,TRBV6-2/TRBV6-3,CASSSEGQGIAKNIQYF
TRBJ1-6,TRBV5-1,CASTPQGANSPLHF
TRBJ2-7,TRBV3-1/TRBV3-2,CASSQETSVNEQYF
TRBJ1-2,TRBV5-6,CASSLAAGEYNGYTF
TRBJ1-2,TRBV20-1,CSARIGGGYTF
TRBJ1-1,TRBV5-4,CASSPTDRMNTEAFF
TRBJ2-3,TRBV29-1,CSVEGTPLAGLTDTQYF
TRBJ2-2,TRBV7-2,CASSLALTSGNTGELFF
TRBJ2-1,TRBV7-2,CASSLVGAPWGGTYNEQFF
TRBJ2-7,TRBV18,CASSSPGLGPYEQYF
TRBJ1-1,TRBV2,CASSPGATEAFF
TRBJ1-4,TRBV5-1,CASSADFATNEKLFF
TRBJ2-2,TRBV5-1,CASGPGNAGELFF
TRBJ2-2,TRBV20-1,CSASAQGANTGELFF
TRBJ2-7,TRBV10-2,CASSEAGGPYEQYF
TRBJ2-1,TRBV11-1,CASSFQGLAENEQFF
TRBJ1-5,TRBV12-5,CASGLIGGGQPQHF
TRBJ1-4,TRBV28,CASSLFIGQGPRAEKLFF
TRBJ2-1,TRBV11-3,CASSLAGENEQFF
TRBJ2-3,TRBV10-3,CAISEPDRRGTDTQYF
TRBJ2-2,TRBV28,CASSFGGGHRAGELFF